The 24 T cell receptor beta chains given below trace back to one sample, sequenced in a study of T cells after yellow fever vaccination. TCRdb recomputed calls from the 5' RACE reads with MiXCR, one row per CDR3 protein. The sample contains some 390,000 distinct CDR3 sequences, 6.2% of which appear only once. Here the sequenced sample was PBMCs, taken 5 days after the yellow fever booster vaccination. The receptors derive from a man aged 25 to 40 who received the YFV17D yellow fever vaccine.

This clonotype was picked up a small number of times. The V call is TRBV3-1, the J call TRBJ2-1, with TRBD1 as a possible D gene (5 bases). Trimming shortened V by 4 bases and J by 1 base, and 20 bases separated the two germline ends. This CDR3 contains 18 residues. CDR1 is LGHDT and CDR2 is YNNKEL in the germline V gene (reference sequence). CDR3 amino acids: CASSLSKDQGYSYNEQFF. The CDR3, as DNA: TGTGCCAGCAGCCTCTCGAAAGATCAGGGCTATTCCTACAATGAGCAGTTCTTC.

This clonotype was recorded at least ten times. The chain carries TRBV6-1 and TRBJ2-7, with D possibly being TRBD2 (6 bases). The CDR3 has 15 amino acids. Trimming took 6 bases from V and 0 from J, leaving 15 bases between them. The V gene's germline CDR1 is MNHNS and CDR2 SASEGT. The CDR3 spells CASSGLSRASYEQYF. In nucleotides, the CDR3 is TGTGCCAGCAGCGGACTATCAAGAGCCTCCTACGAGCAGTACTTC.

The rearrangement uses TRBV19 and TRBJ2-6; a weak D match, TRBD1 (6 bases). The germline V gene has CDR1 LNHDA and CDR2 SQIVND (reference sequence). The CDR3 consists of 14 residues. V was cut by 8 bases and J by 0 bases, with 8 bases left in between. CDR3 nucleotide sequence: TGTGCCAGTCTACAGGGCTCTGGGGCCAACGTCCTGACTTTC. Its translation: CASLQGSGANVLTF.

This clonotype was seen ten or more times. The V and J genes are TRBV5-1 and TRBJ2-5; 8 bases line up with TRBD2. The CDR3 extends over 14 amino acids. Germline values: CDR1 SGHRS, CDR2 YFSETQ. Trimming took 4 bases from V and 2 from J; bases not matched to a gene: 4. The CDR3: CASSATGGQETQYF. In nucleotides, the CDR3 is TGCGCCAGCAGCGCGACGGGAGGGCAAGAGACCCAGTACTTC.

This clonotype was seen repeatedly, ten times or more. The chain combines TRBV6-5 with TRBJ2-5; maybe TRBD1 (5 bases). Trimming left V 0 bases short and J 4 bases short, with 9 bases between. In germline, CDR1 is MNHEY, CDR2 SVGAGI. The CDR3 length is 14 residues. The CDR3 region is CASSYSGARETQYF. CDR3 in DNA: TGTGCCAGCAGTTACTCTGGGGCACGAGAGACCCAGTACTTC.

The chain joins TRBV6-5 to TRBJ2-3; the D gene could be TRBD1 or TRBD2 (5 bases each). CDR1 and CDR2 from the germline V gene are MNHEY and SVGAGI. CDR3 length equals 14 residues. V gave up 6 bases and J gave up 2 bases, with 12 bases separating them. The CDR3, as DNA: TGTGCCAGCAGACCGGGACGGGTCACAGATACGCAGTATTTT. It codes for CASRPGRVTDTQYF.

This clonotype was seen more than once but under ten times. V gene TRBV20-1 combines with J gene TRBJ1-2; D is unclear. The CDR3 length is 13 residues. Trimming shortened V by 3 bases and J by 8 bases, and 16 bases separated the two germline ends. Germline V CDR1 and CDR2: DFQATT, SNEGSKA (reference sequence). CDR3 amino acids: CSAREVGLAGYTF. For the CDR3, the DNA is TGCAGTGCTAGGGAGGTCGGCCTCGCGGGCTACACCTTC.

The chain has TRBV29-1 and TRBJ2-7, with 8 bases lining up with TRBD2. The CDR3 covers 14 residues. Trimming removed 4 bases from V and 3 bases from J; junction bases left unmatched: 8. Germline CDR1 SQVTM, CDR2 ANQGSEA. The CDR3 DNA is TGCAGCGTTGTCTCGGGACTAGAGATCTACGAGCAGTACTTC. Translated: CSVVSGLEIYEQYF.

This clonotype was seen repeatedly, ten times or more. This chain joins TRBV6-1 and TRBJ2-7; 8 bases fit TRBD2. The germline CDR1 and CDR2 sequences are MNHNS and SASEGT. CDR3 length: 14 amino acids. Trimming took 7 bases from V and 7 from J; bases not matched to a gene: 12. The CDR3 DNA is TGTGCCAGCAATCGGCAGTTCGCGGGGGGTGAGCAGTACTTC. This translates into CASNRQFAGGEQYF.

This clonotype came up many times. V usage is TRBV12-3 or TRBV12-4 and J usage is TRBJ2-5; TRBD2 might be the D (6 bases). The V end lost 6 bases, the J end lost 5 bases, and 19 bases lay between the germline ends. This CDR3 comprises 15 residues. The CDR3 DNA sequence: TGTGCCAGCAGCCCCGGGGGTGCCTGGGGGGAGACCCAGTACTTC. Its protein product is CASSPGGAWGETQYF.

The chain recombines TRBV20-1 with TRBJ1-2; D is unresolved. Germline-derived CDR1 and CDR2 are DFQATT and SNEGSKA (reference sequence). CDR3 length equals 13 residues. The ends were cut back, 2 bases at V and 8 bases at J, with 15 bases in the middle. This CDR3 is CSARFSTVGGYTF. CDR3 in DNA: TGCAGTGCTAGATTCTCCACGGTGGGCGGCTACACCTTC.

This clonotype was observed at least ten times. The gene calls are TRBV4-3 and TRBJ2-3, with 11 bases matching TRBD2. V shed 2 bases, J shed 7 bases, and the junction held 11 bases outside the gene matches. There are 17 residues in the CDR3. The germline CDR1 and CDR2 sequences are LGHNA and YSLEER. The CDR3, as DNA: TGCGCCAGCAGCCAATCTCACCGGGGACTAGCGGCCTATACGCAGTATTTT. Its protein is CASSQSHRGLAAYTQYF.

Ten or more counts support this clonotype. V and J are TRBV19 and TRBJ1-2, with no clear D. CDR1 is LNHDA and CDR2 is SQIVND in the germline V gene (reference sequence). The CDR3 spans 13 residues. Trimming took off 5 bases at V and 0 bases at J, with 7 bases between the two ends. CDR3 bases: TGTGCCAGTAGTCCGACACCTAACTATGGCTACACCTTC. Translation gives CASSPTPNYGYTF.

This clonotype was seen many times. The genes are TRBV25-1 and TRBJ1-2; weak D call: TRBD1 (5 bases). Deletions cut 1 base from V and 8 bases from J, with 11 bases between. CDR1 and CDR2 (germline): MGHDK, SYGVNS. The length of the CDR3 is 13 residues. CDR3 residues: CASSESWGVGYTF. CDR3 DNA: TGTGCCAGCAGTGAATCCTGGGGGGTCGGCTACACCTTC.

This clonotype was picked up a small number of times. The chain joins TRBV5-1 to TRBJ2-1, with a tentative D call TRBD1 (5 bases). Germline V lookup: CDR1 SGHRS, CDR2 YFSETQ. V gave up 4 bases and J gave up 4 bases, with 21 bases separating them. This CDR3 spans 17 amino acids. The DNA for the CDR3 is TGCGCCAGCAGCCCCCCTCGTGCAGGGAAGACTTACAATGAGCAGTTCTTC. Protein: CASSPPRAGKTYNEQFF.

This clonotype was counted a few times. The chain has TRBV20-1 and TRBJ1-3; D call uncertain. V gave up 2 bases and J gave up 7 bases, with 9 bases separating them. There are 12 residues in the CDR3. CDR1 is DFQATT and CDR2 is SNEGSKA in the germline V gene (reference sequence). CDR3 coding DNA: TGCAGTGCTAGAAACAGTGGGAACACCATATATTTT. Its translation: CSARNSGNTIYF.

At least ten counts were recorded for this clonotype. V is TRBV4-1 and J is TRBJ2-1; D is perhaps TRBD2 (6 bases). Germline CDR1 and CDR2: MGHRA and YSYEKL. The CDR3 runs 12 residues. V was clipped by 4 bases and J by 10 bases, with 11 bases between them. The CDR3 loop is CASSPGVSEQFF. The CDR3 bases are TGCGCCAGCAGCCCGGGAGTGAGCGAGCAGTTCTTC.

This clonotype was seen ten or more times. The V gene is TRBV12-3 or TRBV12-4, the J gene TRBJ1-4; unclear D gene. Deletions cut 5 bases from V and 6 bases from J, with 10 bases between. This CDR3 is 13 amino acids long. CDR3 protein: CASSLGRDEKLFF. The CDR3 bases are TGTGCCAGCAGTCTCGGACGTGATGAAAAACTGTTTTTT.

The sample holds a few counts of this clonotype. The J gene is TRBJ2-7, the V gene TRBV7-8; 8 nucleotides match TRBD2. J gave up 3 bases and V 5 bases, and 15 bases lay outside the gene matches. This CDR3 contains 17 residues. From germline, CDR1 is SGHVS and CDR2 FQNEAQ. The CDR3 loop is CASSPYPPSGGYYEQYF. In DNA form, the CDR3 reads TGTGCCAGCAGCCCTTACCCCCCCAGCGGGGGATACTACGAGCAGTACTTC.

This clonotype appeared many times. V is TRBV3-1 and J is TRBJ2-7, with D unresolved. Germline values: CDR1 LGHDT, CDR2 YNNKEL (reference sequence). This CDR3 has 14 amino acids. V was trimmed by 0 bases and J by 2 bases, leaving 8 bases between them. CDR3 in amino acids: CASSQEGNPYEQYF. DNA of the CDR3: TGTGCCAGCAGCCAAGAGGGGAACCCCTACGAGCAGTACTTC.

This clonotype was detected ten times or more. V and J are TRBV20-1 and TRBJ2-1; 11 nucleotides line up with TRBD2. The CDR3 covers 15 residues. Germline CDR1 is DFQATT and CDR2 is SNEGSKA (reference sequence). The V and J ends lost 6 bases and 5 bases, in that order; junction bases with no gene match: 9. The CDR3 DNA reads as TGCAGTGCATTCGCTAGCGGGAGGTTCCACAATGAGCAGTTCTTC. Translated, it gives CSAFASGRFHNEQFF.

The chain links TRBV5-1 to TRBJ2-5; perhaps TRBD2 as D (6 bases). Deletions cut 3 bases from V and 0 bases from J, with 12 bases between. CDR3 length: 15 residues. Per germline, CDR1 SGHRS and CDR2 YFSETQ. For the CDR3, the DNA is TGCGCCAGCAGCTCCGCGGGGTCCTACCAAGAGACCCAGTACTTC. It is translated as CASSSAGSYQETQYF.

This clonotype was seen more than once but under ten times. The chain links TRBV20-1 to TRBJ2-3; TRBD1 might be the D (6 bases). CDR1 DFQATT and CDR2 SNEGSKA come from the germline V gene (reference sequence). This CDR3 has 14 residues. The V end lost 5 bases, the J end lost 5 bases, and 17 bases lay between the germline ends. Written as DNA, the CDR3 is TGCAGTGCTGTACAGGGATCGGGCGGAGATACGCAGTATTTT. Translated, it gives CSAVQGSGGDTQYF.

This clonotype occurred a few times. The chain combines TRBV29-1 with TRBJ2-7, with 7 bases matching TRBD1. Germline-derived CDR1 and CDR2 are SQVTM and ANQGSEA. CDR3 length equals 13 residues. V shed 4 bases and J 2 bases; nucleotides not matched to a gene: 5. CDR3 DNA sequence: TGCAGCGTTGGGACAGGCTGGGCCTACGAGCAGTACTTC. Translating it yields CSVGTGWAYEQYF.